The present T cell receptor (beta chain) was sequenced within a study of cytomegalovirus exposure and HLA in healthy donors. This PCR relied on a set of 60 Vbeta primers and 13 Jbeta primers. In the study's own analysis: Roughly 80 million unique TCR beta chains, roughly 10 million shared, were counted in a later analysis. The data were produced by immunoSEQ multiplex PCR, yet TCRdb's version contains in-frame clones alone and is incomplete. V, J and clone size reflect that table, while D and trimming were determined from the DNA. This sample has around 150,000 clones, with over 75% found just once. The CDR3 contains 16 residues. Germline values: CDR1 MDHEN, CDR2 SYDVKM. Trimming at V came to 5 bases and at J to 3 bases, leaving 7 bases not matched to a gene.

Sequenced material: PBMCs. This TCR derives from a man aged 45 to 65 in good health and CMV-seronegative. The chain joins TRBV28 to TRBJ2-3, with 11 bases lining up with TRBD2. CDR3 coding DNA: TGTGCCAGCAGTACCGTAGCGGGGGGGCTTACAGATACGCAGTATTTT. Translating gives CASSTVAGGLTDTQYF.